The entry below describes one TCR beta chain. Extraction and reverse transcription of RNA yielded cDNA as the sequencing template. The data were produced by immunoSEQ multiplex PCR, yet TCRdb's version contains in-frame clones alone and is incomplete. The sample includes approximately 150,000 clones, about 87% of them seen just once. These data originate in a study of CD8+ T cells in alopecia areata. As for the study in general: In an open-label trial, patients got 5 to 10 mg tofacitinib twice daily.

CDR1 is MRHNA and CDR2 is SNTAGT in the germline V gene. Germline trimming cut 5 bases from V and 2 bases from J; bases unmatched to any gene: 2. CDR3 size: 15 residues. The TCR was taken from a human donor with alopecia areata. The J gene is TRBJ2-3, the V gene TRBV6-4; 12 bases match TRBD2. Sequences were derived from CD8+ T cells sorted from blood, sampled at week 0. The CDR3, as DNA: TGTGCCAGCAGTCGACTAGCGGGGGACACAGATACGCAGTATTTT. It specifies CASSRLAGDTDTQYF.